This T cell receptor (beta chain) was profiled in a study of blood T cell repertoires in COVID-19. Germline V gene sequence: CDR1 SGHRS, CDR2 YFSETQ. V shed 0 bases, J shed 2 bases, and the junction held 2 bases outside the gene matches. The CDR3 covers 15 residues. Original processing methods: The assay estimated nucleated cells by amplifying reference gene primers. Clones were read by immunoSEQ multiplex PCR, and TCRdb kept only the in-frame ones, dropping some. The DNA was the basis for D and trimming; V, J and clone size are from that table. The sample contains 55,000 to 90,000 clones, 85% to 90% of which appear only once.

The clonotype comes from a human donor in a cohort sampled during active COVID-19. The sequencing input was peripheral blood. This sequence joins TRBV5-1 and TRBJ2-1; 7 positions agree with TRBD2. The DNA for the CDR3 is TGCGCCAGCAGCTTGGTCAGCGGGGCCTACAATGAGCAGTTCTTC. It yields the protein CASSLVSGAYNEQFF.